The clone carrying this T cell receptor (beta chain) was seen only a few times. The antigen is not known. CDR1 ENHRY and CDR2 SYGVKD come from the germline V gene. There are 12 residues in the CDR3. The V end lost 3 bases, the J end lost 7 bases, and 7 bases lay between the germline ends. These data belong to a study of T cell repertoires in aging, cancer and after chemotherapy. Study information: Six age groups, ranging from 30 or younger to 70 or older, included the donors. Paired samples before and after chemotherapy came from chronic lymphocytic leukemia patients on fludarabine- or bendamustine-based regimens. Study-wide results and limits: In each cancer cohort, median generation probability increased across chemotherapy, suggesting thymic output rebounded.

A mixed TRB-A/B primer pool amplified rearranged TRB by multiplex touch-down PCR. Each CDR3 protein gets one entry after TCRdb re-called the multiplex PCR reads with MiXCR. The profile shows nearly 7,500 distinct CDR3 sequences, approximately 28% of them singletons. Amplification of TCR beta used genomic DNA extracted from peripheral blood. The material sequenced was blood. The V gene is TRBV10-3, the J gene TRBJ2-1; perhaps TRBD1 as D (5 bases). This sequence originates from a human donor with a blood cancer. CDR3 amino acids: CAISERTNEQFF. CDR3 coding DNA: TGTGCCATCAGTGAAAGGACAAATGAGCAGTTCTTC.